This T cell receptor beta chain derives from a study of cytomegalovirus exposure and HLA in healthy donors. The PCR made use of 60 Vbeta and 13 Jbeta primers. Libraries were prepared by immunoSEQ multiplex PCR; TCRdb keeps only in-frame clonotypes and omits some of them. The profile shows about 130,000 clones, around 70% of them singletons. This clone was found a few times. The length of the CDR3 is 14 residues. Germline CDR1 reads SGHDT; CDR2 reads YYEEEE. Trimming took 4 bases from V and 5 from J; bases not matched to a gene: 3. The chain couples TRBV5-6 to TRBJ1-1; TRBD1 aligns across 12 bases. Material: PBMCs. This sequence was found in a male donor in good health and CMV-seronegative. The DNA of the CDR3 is TGTGCCAGCAGCCGGGACAGGGGGCGGACTGAAGCTTTCTTT. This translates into CASSRDRGRTEAFF.